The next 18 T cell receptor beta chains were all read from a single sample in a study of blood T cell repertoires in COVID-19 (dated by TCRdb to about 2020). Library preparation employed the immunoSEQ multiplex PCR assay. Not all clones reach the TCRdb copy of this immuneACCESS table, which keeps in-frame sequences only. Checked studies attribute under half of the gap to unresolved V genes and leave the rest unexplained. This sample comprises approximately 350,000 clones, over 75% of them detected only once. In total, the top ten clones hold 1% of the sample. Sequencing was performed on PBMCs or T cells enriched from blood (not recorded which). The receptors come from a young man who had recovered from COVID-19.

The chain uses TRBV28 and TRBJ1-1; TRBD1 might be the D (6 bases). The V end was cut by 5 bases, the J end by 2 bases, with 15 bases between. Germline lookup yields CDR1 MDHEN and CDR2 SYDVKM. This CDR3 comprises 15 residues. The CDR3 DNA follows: TGTGCCAGCAGTGGGCGGACAGCCCACAACACTGAAGCTTTCTTT. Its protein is CASSGRTAHNTEAFF.

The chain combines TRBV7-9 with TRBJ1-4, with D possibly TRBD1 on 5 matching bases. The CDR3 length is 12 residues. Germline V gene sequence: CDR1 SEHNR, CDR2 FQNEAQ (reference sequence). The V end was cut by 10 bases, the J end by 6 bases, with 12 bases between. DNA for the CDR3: TGTGCCATCAAAGGGGTTGATGAAAAACTGTTTTTT. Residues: CAIKGVDEKLFF.

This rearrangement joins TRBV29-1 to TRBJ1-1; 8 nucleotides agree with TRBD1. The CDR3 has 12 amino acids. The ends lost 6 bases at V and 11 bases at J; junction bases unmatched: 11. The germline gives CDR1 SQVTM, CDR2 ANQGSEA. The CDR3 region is CSVGRDRLRAFF. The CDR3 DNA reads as TGCAGCGTCGGACGGGACAGGTTACGGGCTTTCTTT.

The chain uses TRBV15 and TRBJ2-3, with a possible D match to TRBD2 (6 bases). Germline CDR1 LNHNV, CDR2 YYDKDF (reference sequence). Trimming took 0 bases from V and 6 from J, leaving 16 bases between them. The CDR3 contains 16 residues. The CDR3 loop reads CATSRDYVQSGDTQYF. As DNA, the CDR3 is TGTGCCACCAGCAGAGATTATGTCCAAAGCGGGGATACGCAGTATTTT.

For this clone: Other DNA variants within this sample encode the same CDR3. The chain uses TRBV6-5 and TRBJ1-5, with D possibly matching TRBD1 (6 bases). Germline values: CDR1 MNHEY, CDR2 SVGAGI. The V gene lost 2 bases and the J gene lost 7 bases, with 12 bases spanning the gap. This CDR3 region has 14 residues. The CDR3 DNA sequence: TGTGCCAGCAGTTACAGGGGGGGTGGCCAGCCCCAGCATTTT. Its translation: CASSYRGGGQPQHF.

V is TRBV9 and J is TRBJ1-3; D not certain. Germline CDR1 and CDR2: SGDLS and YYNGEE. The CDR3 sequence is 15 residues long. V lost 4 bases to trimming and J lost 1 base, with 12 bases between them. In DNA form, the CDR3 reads TGTGCCAGCAGCTCTACGGGATTATCTGGAAACACCATATATTTT. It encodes CASSSTGLSGNTIYF. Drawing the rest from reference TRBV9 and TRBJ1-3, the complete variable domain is DSGVTQTPKHLITATGQRVTLRCSPRSGDLSVYWYQQSLDQGLQFLIQYYNGEERAKGNILERFSAQQFPDLHSELNLSSLELGDSALYFCASSSTGLSGNTIYFGEGSWLTVV.

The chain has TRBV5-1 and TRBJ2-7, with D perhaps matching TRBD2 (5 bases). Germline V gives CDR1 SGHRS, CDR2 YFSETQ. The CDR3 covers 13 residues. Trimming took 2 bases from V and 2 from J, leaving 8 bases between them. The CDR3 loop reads CASSFHGTYEQYF. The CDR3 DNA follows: TGCGCCAGCAGCTTCCACGGGACCTACGAGCAGTACTTC. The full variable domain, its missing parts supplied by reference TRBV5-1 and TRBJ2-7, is KAGVTQTPRYLIKTRGQQVTLSCSPISGHRSVSWYQQTPGQGLQFLFEYFSETQRNKGNFPGRFSGRQFSNSRSEMNVSTLELGDSALYLCASSFHGTYEQYFGPGTRLTVT.

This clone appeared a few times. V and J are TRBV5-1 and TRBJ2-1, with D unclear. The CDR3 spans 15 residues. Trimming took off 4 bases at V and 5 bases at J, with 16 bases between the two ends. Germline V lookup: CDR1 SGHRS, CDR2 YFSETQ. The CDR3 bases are TGCGCCAGCAGCCTTGACATGATTCTCCACAATGAGCAGTTCTTC. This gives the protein CASSLDMILHNEQFF. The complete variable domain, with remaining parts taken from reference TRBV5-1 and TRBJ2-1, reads KAGVTQTPRYLIKTRGQQVTLSCSPISGHRSVSWYQQTPGQGLQFLFEYFSETQRNKGNFPGRFSGRQFSNSRSEMNVSTLELGDSALYLCASSLDMILHNEQFFGPGTRLTVL.

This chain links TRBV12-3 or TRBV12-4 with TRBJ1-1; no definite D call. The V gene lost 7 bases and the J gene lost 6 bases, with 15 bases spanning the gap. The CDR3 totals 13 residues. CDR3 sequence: CASTNTGSAEAFF. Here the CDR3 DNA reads TGTGCCAGCACCAACACGGGGAGCGCTGAAGCTTTCTTT.

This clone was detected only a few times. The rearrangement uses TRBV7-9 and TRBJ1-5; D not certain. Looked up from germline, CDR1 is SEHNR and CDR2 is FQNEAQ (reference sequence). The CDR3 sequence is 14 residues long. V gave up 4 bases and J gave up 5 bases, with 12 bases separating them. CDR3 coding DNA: TGTGCCAGCAGCTGGTGGCAGTCCGATCAGCCCCAGCATTTT. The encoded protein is CASSWWQSDQPQHF. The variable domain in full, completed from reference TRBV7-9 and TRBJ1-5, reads DTGVSQNPRHKITKRGQNVTFRCDPISEHNRLYWYRQTLGQGPEFLTYFQNEAQLEKSRLLSDRFSAERPKGSFSTLEIQRTEQGDSAMYLCASSWWQSDQPQHFGDGTRLSIL.

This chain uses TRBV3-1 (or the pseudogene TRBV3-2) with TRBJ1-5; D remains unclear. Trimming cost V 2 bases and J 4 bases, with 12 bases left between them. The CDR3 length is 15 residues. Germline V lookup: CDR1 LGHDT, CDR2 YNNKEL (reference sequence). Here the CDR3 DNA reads TGTGCCAGCAGCCAATCATCGAGGGCAAATCAGCCCCAGCATTTT. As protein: CASSQSSRANQPQHF.

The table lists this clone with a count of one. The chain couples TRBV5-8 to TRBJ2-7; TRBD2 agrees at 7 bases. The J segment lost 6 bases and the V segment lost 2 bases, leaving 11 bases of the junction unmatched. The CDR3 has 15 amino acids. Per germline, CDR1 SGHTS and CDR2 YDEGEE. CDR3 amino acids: CASSLPSGTRGEQYF. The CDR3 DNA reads TGTGCCAGCAGCTTACCGAGCGGGACTCGCGGCGAGCAGTACTTC.

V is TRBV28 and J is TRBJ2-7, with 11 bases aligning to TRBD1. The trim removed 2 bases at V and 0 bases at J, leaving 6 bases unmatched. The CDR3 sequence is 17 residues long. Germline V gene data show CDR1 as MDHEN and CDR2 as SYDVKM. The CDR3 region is CASSLGTGGWSSYEQYF. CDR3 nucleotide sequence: TGTGCCAGCAGTTTAGGGACAGGGGGATGGAGCTCCTACGAGCAGTACTTC.

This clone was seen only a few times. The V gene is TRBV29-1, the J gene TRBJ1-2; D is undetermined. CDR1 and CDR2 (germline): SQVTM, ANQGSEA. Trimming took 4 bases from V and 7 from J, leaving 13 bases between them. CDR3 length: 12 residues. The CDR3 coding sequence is TGCAGCGTTGTAAGAACCGGAGGTGGCTACACCTTC. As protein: CSVVRTGGGYTF.

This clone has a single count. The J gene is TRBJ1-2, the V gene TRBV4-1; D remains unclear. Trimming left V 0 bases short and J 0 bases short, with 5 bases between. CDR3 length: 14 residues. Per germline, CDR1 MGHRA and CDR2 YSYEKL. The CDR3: CASSQERANYGYTF. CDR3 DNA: TGCGCCAGCAGCCAAGAGAGGGCTAACTATGGCTACACCTTC.

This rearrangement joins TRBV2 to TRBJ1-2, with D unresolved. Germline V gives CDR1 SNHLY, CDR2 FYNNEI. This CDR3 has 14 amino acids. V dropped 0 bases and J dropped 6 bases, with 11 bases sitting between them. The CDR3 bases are TGTGCCAGCAGTGAAGCGCCCGGGAGGAATGGCTACACCTTC. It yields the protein CASSEAPGRNGYTF.

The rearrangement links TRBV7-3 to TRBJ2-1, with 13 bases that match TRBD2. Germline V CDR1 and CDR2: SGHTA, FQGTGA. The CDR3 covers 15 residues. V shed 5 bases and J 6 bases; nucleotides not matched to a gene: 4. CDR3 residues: CASSGLAGVGNEQFF. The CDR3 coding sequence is TGTGCCAGCAGCGGACTAGCGGGGGTGGGCAATGAGCAGTTCTTC.

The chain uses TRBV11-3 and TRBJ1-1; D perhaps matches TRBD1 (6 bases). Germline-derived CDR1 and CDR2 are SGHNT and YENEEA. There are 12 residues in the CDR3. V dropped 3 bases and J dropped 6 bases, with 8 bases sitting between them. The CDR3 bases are TGTGCCAGCAGCTTTGGGGGCTCTGAAGCTTTCTTT. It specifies CASSFGGSEAFF. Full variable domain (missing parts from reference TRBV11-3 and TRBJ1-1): EAGVVQSPRYKIIEKKQPVAFWCNPISGHNTLYWYLQNLGQGPELLIRYENEEAVDDSQLPKDRFSAERLKGVDSTLKIQPAELGDSAVYLCASSFGGSEAFFGQGTRLTVV.